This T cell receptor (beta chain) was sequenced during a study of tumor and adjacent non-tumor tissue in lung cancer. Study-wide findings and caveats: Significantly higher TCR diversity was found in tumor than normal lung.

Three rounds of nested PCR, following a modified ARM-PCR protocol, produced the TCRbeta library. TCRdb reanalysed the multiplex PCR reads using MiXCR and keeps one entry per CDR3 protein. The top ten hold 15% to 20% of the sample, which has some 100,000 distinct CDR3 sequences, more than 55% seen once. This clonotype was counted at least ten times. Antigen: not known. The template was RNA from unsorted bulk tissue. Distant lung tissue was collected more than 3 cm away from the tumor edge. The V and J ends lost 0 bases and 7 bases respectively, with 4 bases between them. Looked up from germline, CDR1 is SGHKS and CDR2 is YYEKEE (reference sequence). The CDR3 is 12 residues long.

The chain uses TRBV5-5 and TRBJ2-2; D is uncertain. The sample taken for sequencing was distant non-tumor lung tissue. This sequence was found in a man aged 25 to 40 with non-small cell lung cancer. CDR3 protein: CASSLALGELFF. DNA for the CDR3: TGTGCCAGCAGCTTGGCTCTCGGGGAGCTGTTTTTT.